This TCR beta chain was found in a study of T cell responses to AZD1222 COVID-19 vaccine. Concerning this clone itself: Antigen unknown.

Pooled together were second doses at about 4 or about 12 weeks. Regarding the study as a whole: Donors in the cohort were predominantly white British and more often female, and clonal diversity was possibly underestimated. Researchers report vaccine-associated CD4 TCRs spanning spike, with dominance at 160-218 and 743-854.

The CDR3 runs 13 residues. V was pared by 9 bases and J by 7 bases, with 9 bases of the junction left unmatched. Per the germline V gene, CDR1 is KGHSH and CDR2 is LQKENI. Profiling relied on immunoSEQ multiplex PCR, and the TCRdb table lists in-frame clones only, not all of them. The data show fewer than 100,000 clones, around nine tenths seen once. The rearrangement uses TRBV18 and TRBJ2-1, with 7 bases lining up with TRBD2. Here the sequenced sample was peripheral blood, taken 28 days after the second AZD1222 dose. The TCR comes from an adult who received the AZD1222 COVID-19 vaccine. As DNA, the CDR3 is TGTGCCAGTGCAGCGGGAAGGCGGAATGAGCAGTTCTTC. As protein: CASAAGRRNEQFF. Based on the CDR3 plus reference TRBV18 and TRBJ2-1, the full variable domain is NAGVMQNPRHLVRRRGQEARLRCSPMKGHSHVYWYRQLPEEGLKFMVYLQKENIIDESGMPKERFSAEFPKEGPSILRIQQVVRGDSAAYFCASAAGRRNEQFFGPGTRLTVL.